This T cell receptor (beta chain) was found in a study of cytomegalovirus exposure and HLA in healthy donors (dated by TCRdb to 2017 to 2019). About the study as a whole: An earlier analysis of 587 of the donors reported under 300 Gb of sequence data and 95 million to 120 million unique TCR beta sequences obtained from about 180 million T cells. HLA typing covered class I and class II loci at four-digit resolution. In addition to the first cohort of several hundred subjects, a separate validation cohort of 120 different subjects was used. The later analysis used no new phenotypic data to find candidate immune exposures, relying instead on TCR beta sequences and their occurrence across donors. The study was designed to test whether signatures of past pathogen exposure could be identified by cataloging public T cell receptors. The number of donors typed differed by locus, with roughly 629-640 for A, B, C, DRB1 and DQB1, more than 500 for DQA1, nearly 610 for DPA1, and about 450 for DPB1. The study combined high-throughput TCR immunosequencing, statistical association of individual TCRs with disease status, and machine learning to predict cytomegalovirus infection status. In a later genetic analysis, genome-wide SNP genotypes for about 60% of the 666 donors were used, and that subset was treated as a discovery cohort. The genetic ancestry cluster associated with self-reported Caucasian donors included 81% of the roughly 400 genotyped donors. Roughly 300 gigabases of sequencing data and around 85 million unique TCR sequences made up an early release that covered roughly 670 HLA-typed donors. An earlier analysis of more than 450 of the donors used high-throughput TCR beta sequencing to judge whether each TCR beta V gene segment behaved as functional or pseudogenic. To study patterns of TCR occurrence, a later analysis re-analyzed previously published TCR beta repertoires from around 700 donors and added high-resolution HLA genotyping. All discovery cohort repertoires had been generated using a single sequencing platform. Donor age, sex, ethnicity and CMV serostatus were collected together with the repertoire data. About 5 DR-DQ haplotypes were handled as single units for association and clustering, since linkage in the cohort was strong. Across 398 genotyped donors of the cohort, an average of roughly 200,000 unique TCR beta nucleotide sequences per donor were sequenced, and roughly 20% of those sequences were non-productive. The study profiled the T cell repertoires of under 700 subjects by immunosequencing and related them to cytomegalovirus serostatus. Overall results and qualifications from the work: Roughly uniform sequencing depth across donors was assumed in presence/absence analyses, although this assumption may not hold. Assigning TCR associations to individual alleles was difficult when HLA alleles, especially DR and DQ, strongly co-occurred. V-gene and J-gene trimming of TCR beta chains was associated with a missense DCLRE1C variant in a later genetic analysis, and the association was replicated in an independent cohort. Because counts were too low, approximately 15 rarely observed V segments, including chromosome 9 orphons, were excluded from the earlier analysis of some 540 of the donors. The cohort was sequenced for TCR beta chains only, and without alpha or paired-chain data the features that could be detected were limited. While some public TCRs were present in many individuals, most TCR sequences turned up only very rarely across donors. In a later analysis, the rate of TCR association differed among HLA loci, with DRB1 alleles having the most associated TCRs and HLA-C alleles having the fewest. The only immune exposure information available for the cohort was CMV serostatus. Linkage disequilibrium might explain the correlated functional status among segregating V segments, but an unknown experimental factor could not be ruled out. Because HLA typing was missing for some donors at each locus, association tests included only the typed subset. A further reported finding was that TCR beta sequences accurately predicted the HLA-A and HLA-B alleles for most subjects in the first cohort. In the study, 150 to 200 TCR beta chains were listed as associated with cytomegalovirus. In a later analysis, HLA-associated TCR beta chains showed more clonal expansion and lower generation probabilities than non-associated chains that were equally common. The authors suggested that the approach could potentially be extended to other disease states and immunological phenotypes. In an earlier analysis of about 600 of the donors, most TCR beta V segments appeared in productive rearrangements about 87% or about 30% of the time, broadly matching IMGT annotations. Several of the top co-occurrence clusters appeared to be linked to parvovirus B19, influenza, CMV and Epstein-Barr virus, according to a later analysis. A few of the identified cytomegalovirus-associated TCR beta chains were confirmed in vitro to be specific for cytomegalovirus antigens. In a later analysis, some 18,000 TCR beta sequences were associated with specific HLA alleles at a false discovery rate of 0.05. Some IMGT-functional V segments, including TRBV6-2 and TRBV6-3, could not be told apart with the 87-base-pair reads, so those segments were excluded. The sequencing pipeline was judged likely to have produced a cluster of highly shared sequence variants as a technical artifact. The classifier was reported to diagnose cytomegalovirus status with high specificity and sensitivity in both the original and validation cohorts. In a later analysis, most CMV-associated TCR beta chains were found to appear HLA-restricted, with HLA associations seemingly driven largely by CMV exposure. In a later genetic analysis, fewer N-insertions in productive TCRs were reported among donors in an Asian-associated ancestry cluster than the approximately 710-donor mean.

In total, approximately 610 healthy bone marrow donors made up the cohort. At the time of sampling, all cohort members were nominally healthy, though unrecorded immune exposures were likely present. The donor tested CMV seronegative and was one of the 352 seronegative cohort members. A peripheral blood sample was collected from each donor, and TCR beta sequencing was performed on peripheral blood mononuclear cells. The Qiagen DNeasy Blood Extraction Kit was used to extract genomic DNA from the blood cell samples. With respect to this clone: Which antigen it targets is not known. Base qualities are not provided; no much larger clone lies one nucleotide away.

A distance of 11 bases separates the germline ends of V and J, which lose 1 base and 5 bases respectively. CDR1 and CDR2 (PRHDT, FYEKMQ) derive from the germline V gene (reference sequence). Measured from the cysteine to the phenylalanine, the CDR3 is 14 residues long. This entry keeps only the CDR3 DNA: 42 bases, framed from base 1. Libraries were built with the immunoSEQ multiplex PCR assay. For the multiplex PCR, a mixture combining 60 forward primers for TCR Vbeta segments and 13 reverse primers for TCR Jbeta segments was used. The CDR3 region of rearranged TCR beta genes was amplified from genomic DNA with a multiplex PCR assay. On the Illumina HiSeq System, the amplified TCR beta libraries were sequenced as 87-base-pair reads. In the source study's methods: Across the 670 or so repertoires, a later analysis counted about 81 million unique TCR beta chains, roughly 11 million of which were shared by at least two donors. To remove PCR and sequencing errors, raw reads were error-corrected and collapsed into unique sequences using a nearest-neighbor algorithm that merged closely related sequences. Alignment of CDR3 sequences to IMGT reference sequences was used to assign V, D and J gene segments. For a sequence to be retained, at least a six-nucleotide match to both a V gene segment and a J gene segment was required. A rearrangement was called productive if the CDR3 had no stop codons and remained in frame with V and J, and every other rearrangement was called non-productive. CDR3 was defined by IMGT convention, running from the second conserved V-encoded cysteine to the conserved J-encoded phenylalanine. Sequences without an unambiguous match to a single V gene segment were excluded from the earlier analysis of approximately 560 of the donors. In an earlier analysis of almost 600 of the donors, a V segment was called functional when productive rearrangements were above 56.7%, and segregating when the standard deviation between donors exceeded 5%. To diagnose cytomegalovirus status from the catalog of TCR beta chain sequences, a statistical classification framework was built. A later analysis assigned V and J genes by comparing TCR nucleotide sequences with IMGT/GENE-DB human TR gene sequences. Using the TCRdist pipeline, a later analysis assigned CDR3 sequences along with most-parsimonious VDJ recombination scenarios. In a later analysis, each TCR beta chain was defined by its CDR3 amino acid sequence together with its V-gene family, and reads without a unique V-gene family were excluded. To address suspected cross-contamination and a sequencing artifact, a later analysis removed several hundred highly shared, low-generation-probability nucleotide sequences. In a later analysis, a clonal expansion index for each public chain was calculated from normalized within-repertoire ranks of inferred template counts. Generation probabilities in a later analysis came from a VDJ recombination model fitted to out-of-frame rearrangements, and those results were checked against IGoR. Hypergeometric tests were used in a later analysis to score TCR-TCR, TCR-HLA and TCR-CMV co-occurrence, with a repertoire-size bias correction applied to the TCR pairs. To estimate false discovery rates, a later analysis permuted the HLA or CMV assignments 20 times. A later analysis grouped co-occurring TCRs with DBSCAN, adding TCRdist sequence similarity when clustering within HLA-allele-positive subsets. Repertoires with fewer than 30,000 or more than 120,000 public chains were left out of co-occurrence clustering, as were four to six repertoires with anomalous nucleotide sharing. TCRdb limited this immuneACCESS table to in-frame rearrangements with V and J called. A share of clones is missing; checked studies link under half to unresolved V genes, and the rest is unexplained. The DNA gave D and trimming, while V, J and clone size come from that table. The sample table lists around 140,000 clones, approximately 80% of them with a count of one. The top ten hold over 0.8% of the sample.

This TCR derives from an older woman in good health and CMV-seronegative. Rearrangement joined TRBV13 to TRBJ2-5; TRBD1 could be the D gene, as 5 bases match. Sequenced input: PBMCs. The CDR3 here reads CASSLEGAGETQYF. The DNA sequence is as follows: TGTGCCAGCAGCTTAGAAGGGGCCGGCGAGACCCAGTACTTC.